Presented here are 8 T cell receptor beta chains from one specimen sequenced in a study of shared clonotypes between healthy human individuals. Naive-designated CD8 cells lacked CD45RO, were positively enriched for CCR7, and omitted terminally differentiated effector memory CD45RA+ cells. The data were produced by immunoSEQ multiplex PCR, yet TCRdb's version contains in-frame clones alone and is incomplete. The table records hundreds of thousands of clones, 80% to 95% of them present only once. The sample was naive CD8+ T cells sorted from blood. These receptors originate from a man aged 25 to 45 in good health.

The V call is TRBV6-5, the J call TRBJ2-2; D unclear. The CDR3 totals 12 residues. The V and J ends lost 7 bases and 7 bases respectively, with 10 bases between them. Looked up from germline, CDR1 is MNHEY and CDR2 is SVGAGI. The CDR3: CASMYGSGELFF. Here the CDR3 DNA reads TGTGCCAGCATGTACGGTAGCGGGGAGCTGTTTTTT.

This rearrangement joins TRBV7-9 to TRBJ2-3; 8 nucleotides match TRBD2. The CDR3 runs 18 residues. Per the germline V gene, CDR1 is SEHNR and CDR2 is FQNEAQ (reference sequence). The V gene end was trimmed by 0 bases and the J gene end by 5 bases; junction bases not matched to a gene: 13. The CDR3 sequence is CASSLAVGASGLKDTQYF. CDR3 nucleotides: TGTGCCAGCAGCTTAGCGGTCGGGGCTAGCGGGCTTAAAGATACGCAGTATTTT.

The chain links TRBV25-1 to TRBJ1-4; D unclear. CDR1 is MGHDK, CDR2 SYGVNS, per germline. CDR3 length: 14 amino acids. V was clipped by 1 base and J by 6 bases, with 9 bases between them. The DNA for the CDR3 is TGTGCCAGCAGTGAATGGGTGGAGGATGAAAAACTGTTTTTT. Translation: CASSEWVEDEKLFF.

The V gene is TRBV18, the J gene TRBJ2-4; 9 bases are a match to TRBD2. The CDR3 spans 15 residues. Germline V gene sequence: CDR1 KGHSH, CDR2 LQKENI. With 1 base clipped from V and 8 bases from J, the junction kept 6 bases outside the gene matches. The CDR3 DNA is TGTGCCAGCTCACCACAGGGACTAGCTGTCCACATTCAGTACTTC. This gives the protein CASSPQGLAVHIQYF.

The rearrangement links TRBV28 to TRBJ2-7, with 9 bases aligning to TRBD1. This CDR3 region has 16 residues. CDR1 MDHEN and CDR2 SYDVKM come from the germline V gene. Germline trimming cut 3 bases from V and 2 bases from J; bases unmatched to any gene: 8. The DNA of the CDR3 is TGTGCCAGCAGTTTTACGGACAGGGGCGTACCCTACGAGCAGTACTTC. Translating gives CASSFTDRGVPYEQYF.

The chain links TRBV6-5 to TRBJ2-7, with TRBD1 matching over 10 bases. With V trimmed by 8 bases and J by 4 bases, 5 bases remained unmatched. Germline CDR1 MNHEY, CDR2 SVGAGI. This CDR3 spans 13 amino acids. This chain's CDR3 is CASGDRGQYEQYF. The DNA of the CDR3 is TGTGCCAGCGGCGACAGGGGGCAATACGAGCAGTACTTC.

This chain joins TRBV6-5 and TRBJ2-7; D is undetermined. Germline V CDR1 and CDR2: MNHEY, SVGAGI. CDR3 length equals 14 residues. V was cut by 2 bases and J by 4 bases, with 12 bases left in between. The CDR3 region has the DNA TGTGCCAGCAGTTACCCCAATCCCCGGTACGAGCAGTACTTC. Its translation: CASSYPNPRYEQYF.

The chain combines TRBV27 with TRBJ2-3; D is undetermined. The CDR3 contains 15 residues. V gave up 5 bases and J gave up 4 bases, with 16 bases separating them. The germline CDR1 and CDR2 sequences are MNHEY and SMNVEV (reference sequence). In nucleotides, the CDR3 is TGTGCCAGCAGTGCAGGCGGCCTACGGGCAGATACGCAGTATTTT. As protein: CASSAGGLRADTQYF.